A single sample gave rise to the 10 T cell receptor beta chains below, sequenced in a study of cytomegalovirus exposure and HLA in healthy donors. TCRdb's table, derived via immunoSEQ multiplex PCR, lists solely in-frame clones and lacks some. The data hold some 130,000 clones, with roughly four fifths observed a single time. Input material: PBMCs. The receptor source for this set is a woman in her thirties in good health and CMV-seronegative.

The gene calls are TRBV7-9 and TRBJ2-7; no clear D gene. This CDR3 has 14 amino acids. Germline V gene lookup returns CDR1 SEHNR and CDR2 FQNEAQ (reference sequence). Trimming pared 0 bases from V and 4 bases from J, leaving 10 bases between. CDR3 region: CASSLAPSRYEQYF. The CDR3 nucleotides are TGTGCCAGCAGCTTAGCCCCCTCTAGATACGAGCAGTACTTC.

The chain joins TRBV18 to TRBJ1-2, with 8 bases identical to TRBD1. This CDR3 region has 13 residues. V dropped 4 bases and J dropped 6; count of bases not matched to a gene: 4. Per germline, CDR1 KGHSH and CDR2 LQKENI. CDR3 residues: CASSRTGLDGYTF. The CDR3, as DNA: TGTGCCAGCTCACGGACAGGGTTGGATGGCTACACCTTC.

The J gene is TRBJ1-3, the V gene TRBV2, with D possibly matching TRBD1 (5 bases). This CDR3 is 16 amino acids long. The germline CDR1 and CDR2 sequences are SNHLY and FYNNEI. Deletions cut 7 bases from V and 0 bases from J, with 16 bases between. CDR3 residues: CASTPRSGGSGNTIYF. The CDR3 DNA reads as TGTGCCAGCACCCCCAGGTCGGGGGGCTCTGGAAACACCATATATTTT.

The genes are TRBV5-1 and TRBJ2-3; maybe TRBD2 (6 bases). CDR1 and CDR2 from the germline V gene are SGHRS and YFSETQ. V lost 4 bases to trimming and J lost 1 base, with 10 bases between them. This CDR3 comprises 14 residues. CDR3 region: CASSPPGGTDTQYF. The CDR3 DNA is TGCGCCAGCAGCCCCCCGGGGGGCACAGATACGCAGTATTTT.

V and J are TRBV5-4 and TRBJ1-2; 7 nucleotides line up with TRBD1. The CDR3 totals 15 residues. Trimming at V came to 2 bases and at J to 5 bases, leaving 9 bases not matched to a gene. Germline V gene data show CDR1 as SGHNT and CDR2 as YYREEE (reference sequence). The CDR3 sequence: CASSFMEGGGYGYTF. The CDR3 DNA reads TGTGCCAGCAGCTTTATGGAAGGGGGCGGTTATGGCTACACCTTC.

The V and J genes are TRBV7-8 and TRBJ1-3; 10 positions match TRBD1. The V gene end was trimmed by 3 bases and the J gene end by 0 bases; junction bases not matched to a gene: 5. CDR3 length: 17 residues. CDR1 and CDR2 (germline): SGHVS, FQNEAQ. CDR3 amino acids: CASSFRTGGGSGNTIYF. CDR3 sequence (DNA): TGTGCCAGCAGCTTCAGGACAGGGGGAGGCTCTGGAAACACCATATATTTT. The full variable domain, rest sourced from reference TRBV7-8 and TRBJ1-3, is GAGVSQSPRYKVAKRGQDVALRCDPISGHVSLFWYQQALGQGPEFLTYFQNEAQLDKSGLPSDRFFAERPEGSVSTLKIQRTQQEDSAVYLCASSFRTGGGSGNTIYFGEGSWLTVV.

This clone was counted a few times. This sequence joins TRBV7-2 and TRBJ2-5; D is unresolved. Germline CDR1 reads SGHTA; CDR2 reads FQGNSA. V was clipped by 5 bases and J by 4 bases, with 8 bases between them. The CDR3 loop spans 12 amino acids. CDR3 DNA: TGTGCCAGCAGCCGCCCCAGAGAGACCCAGTACTTC. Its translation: CASSRPRETQYF.

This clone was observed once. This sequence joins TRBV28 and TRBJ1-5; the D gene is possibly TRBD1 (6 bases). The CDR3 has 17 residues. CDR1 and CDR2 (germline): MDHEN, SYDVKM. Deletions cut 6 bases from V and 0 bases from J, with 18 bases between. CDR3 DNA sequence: TGTGCCAGCAGCCTTAGGGGGGGCGAGTATAGCAATCAGCCCCAGCATTTT. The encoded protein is CASSLRGGEYSNQPQHF.

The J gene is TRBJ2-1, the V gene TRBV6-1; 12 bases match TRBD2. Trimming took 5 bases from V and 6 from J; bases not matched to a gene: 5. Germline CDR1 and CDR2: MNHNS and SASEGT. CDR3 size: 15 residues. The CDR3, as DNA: TGTGCCAGCAGTCTAGCGGGGGGGCGGGGCAATGAGCAGTTCTTC. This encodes CASSLAGGRGNEQFF.

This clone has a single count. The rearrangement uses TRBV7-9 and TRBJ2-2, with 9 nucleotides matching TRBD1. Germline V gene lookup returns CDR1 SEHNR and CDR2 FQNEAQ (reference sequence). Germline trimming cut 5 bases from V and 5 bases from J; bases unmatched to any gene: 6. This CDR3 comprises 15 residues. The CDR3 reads CASSKGQGATGELFF. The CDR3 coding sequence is TGTGCCAGCAGCAAGGGACAGGGTGCGACCGGGGAGCTGTTTTTT.